Listed here is a single TCR beta chain. Its antigen specificity is not known. Within one base of it there is no much larger clone, and no base qualities were kept. The sample belongs to a study of blood T cell repertoires in COVID-19 (dated by TCRdb to 2019 to 2021). Notes on the research overall: Samples covering the acute and convalescent phases of COVID-19 were provided by collaborators in the United States, Italy and Spain. The samples were drawn from two sources: the first 160 participants of the ongoing ImmuneRACE study, and some 1,300 subjects contributed by 6 global collaborators. The material from the prospective study consisted of cDNA or gDNA derived from T cells, B-cell-depleted T cells, or PBMCs. A de-identified subject ID, COVID-19 status, age in years and sex were almost always included in the sample metadata. The repertoires were made available in a free public database intended to serve as a resource for research on the immune response to SARS-CoV-2. HLA class I and class II types, where available, came from metadata supplied by the sample provider rather than from assay-based typing. Deeply sampled blood TCRbeta repertoires from subjects exposed to, actively infected with, or recovered from COVID-19 were included in the dataset.

Deletion took 3 bases off V and 3 bases off J, with a span of 11 bases between the germline ends. According to the germline V gene, CDR1 reads MDHEN and CDR2 reads SYDVKM. From the cysteine through the phenylalanine, the CDR3 covers 15 amino acids. The only DNA kept is the CDR3, 45 bases in frame from the first base. What the research found in general, with its limitations: How much clinical and demographic metadata was included differed by source and by participant, and the metadata was provided uncurated.

The collaborating institutions used their own protocols to collect whole blood in K2EDTA tubes. Collaborator samples were shipped for TCRbeta analysis as frozen whole blood, isolated PBMCs, or DNA extracted from either sample type. The immunoSEQ Assay, a bias-controlled multiplex PCR, was used to amplify TCRbeta CDR3 regions from genomic DNA. As for the authors' bioinformatics: The number of nucleated cells in each sample was estimated from the amplification of reference gene primers within the assay. To quantify the absolute abundance of each unique TCRbeta CDR3 rearrangement, sequence reads were collapsed and filtered. For each sample, productive Simpson clonality was calculated by taking the square root of Simpson's diversity index across productive rearrangements. TCRdb holds this immuneACCESS table with in-frame rearrangements only. Some clones are missing; in checked studies, unresolved V genes explain under half, and the rest has no known cause. V and J calls and clone size follow that table, whereas D and trimming were derived from the DNA. The sample table lists 150,000 to 200,000 clones, under 80% of them with a count of one. The top ten hold approximately 3% of the sample.

This sequence originates from a man between 65 and 80 years old with acute or convalescent COVID-19. The rearrangement combines TRBV28 with TRBJ2-2, with the D segment identity uncertain. Sequencing was carried out using peripheral blood. The bases read TGTGCCAGCAGTTTGCGTGGGCCCTACACCGGGGAGCTGTTTTTT. This yields the protein CASSLRGPYTGELFF.